The 27 T cell receptor beta chains reported below all come from one sample, sequenced in a study of Ad26.COV2.S vaccination and SARS-CoV-2 variants. Here immunoSEQ multiplex PCR was the method, and the copy in TCRdb shows in-frame clones only, minus some. The profile shows more than 300,000 clones, 80% to 90% of them singletons. Treatment specified: approximately 18 received Ad26.COV2.S at low or high dose, single or two shots; about 5 received placebo; per-sample allocation not given. The investigators took samples on day 63 after the first vaccine or placebo injection. The material sequenced was peripheral blood, taken in a trial of Ad26.COV2.S vaccine versus placebo. These receptors originate from a person between 18 and 65 years old who received the Ad26.COV2.S COVID-19 vaccine or a placebo.

The rearrangement links TRBV28 to TRBJ2-1; 13 positions agree with TRBD2. The CDR3 totals 17 residues. The V gene's germline CDR1 is MDHEN and CDR2 SYDVKM. V lost 8 bases and J lost 0; bases outside the gene matches: 7. CDR3 sequence reads: CASATSGRPSSYNEQFF. CDR3 nucleotide sequence: TGTGCCAGCGCGACTAGCGGGAGGCCAAGCTCCTACAATGAGCAGTTCTTC.

V usage is TRBV6-5 and J usage is TRBJ1-1; D is unresolved. V lost 8 bases and J 5 bases, leaving 15 bases between the germline ends. This CDR3 is built from 13 residues. CDR1 MNHEY and CDR2 SVGAGI come from the germline V gene. The CDR3 DNA is TGTGCCAGCTACCCCACCCATGATACTGAAGCTTTCTTT. Translated: CASYPTHDTEAFF.

The chain uses TRBV29-1 and TRBJ1-2; the match to TRBD1 covers 11 bases. This CDR3 has 12 amino acids. The trim removed 7 bases at V and 6 bases at J, leaving 4 bases unmatched. The germline CDR1 and CDR2 sequences are SQVTM and ANQGSEA. The CDR3 nucleotides are TGCAGCGGCGGGGGACAGGGGGATGGCTACACCTTC. Protein product: CSGGGQGDGYTF.

This chain connects TRBV29-1 to TRBJ2-5, with 9 bases matching TRBD1. The CDR3 covers 14 residues. Germline CDR1 is SQVTM and CDR2 is ANQGSEA. V trimming: 3 bases; J trimming: 5 bases; junction bases outside the gene matches: 7. CDR3 bases: TGCAGCGTTGATACCACAGGGGGCGGGGAGACCCAGTACTTC. Encoded protein: CSVDTTGGGETQYF.

The rearrangement joins TRBV7-9 to TRBJ2-5, with D perhaps matching TRBD2 (5 bases). CDR3 length: 13 amino acids. V lost 2 bases and J lost 3, with 7 bases in between. Per the germline V gene, CDR1 is SEHNR and CDR2 is FQNEAQ (reference sequence). CDR3 sequence reads: CASSLRREETQYF. Written as DNA, the CDR3 is TGTGCCAGCAGCTTAAGGCGGGAAGAGACCCAGTACTTC.

The V call is TRBV10-3, the J call TRBJ2-5; TRBD2 might be the D (6 bases). Trimming took off 5 bases at V and 5 bases at J, with 15 bases between the two ends. CDR1 and CDR2 from the germline V gene are ENHRY and SYGVKD. The CDR3 covers 14 residues. The CDR3 DNA follows: TGTGCCATCAGTCCCAACCGGGAGAGGGAGACCCAGTACTTC. This sequence encodes CAISPNRERETQYF.

The chain recombines TRBV4-2 with TRBJ2-1; D is perhaps TRBD1 (5 bases). V shed 0 bases and J shed 5 bases, with 17 bases lying between them. The CDR3 has 17 amino acids. Germline CDR1 reads LGHNA; CDR2 reads YNFKEQ. The CDR3 loop is CASSQDFSLDTNNEQFF. The CDR3 DNA is TGTGCCAGCAGCCAAGACTTTAGTCTGGACACTAACAATGAGCAGTTCTTC.

V and J are TRBV4-3 and TRBJ2-3, with 10 bases fitting TRBD2. The length of the CDR3 is 18 residues. V trimming: 2 bases; J trimming: 1 base; junction bases outside the gene matches: 9. Looked up from germline, CDR1 is LGHNA and CDR2 is YSLEER. CDR3 sequence reads: CASSQFSGGTLRTDTQYF. CDR3 sequence (DNA): TGCGCCAGCAGCCAATTTAGCGGGGGGACTCTCCGCACAGATACGCAGTATTTT.

The V and J genes are TRBV12-3 or TRBV12-4 and TRBJ2-2; TRBD2 might be the D (6 bases). The V gene lost 6 bases and the J gene lost 8 bases, with 13 bases spanning the gap. The CDR3 loop spans 13 amino acids. CDR3: CASSQSGVGELFF. The CDR3 nucleotides read TGTGCCAGCAGCCAGTCGGGGGTGGGGGAGCTGTTTTTT.

The chain recombines TRBV30 with TRBJ2-1; 7 positions match TRBD2. Trimming at V came to 5 bases and at J to 4 bases, leaving 5 bases not matched to a gene. This CDR3 has 13 residues. Germline CDR1 GTSNPN, CDR2 SVGIG (reference sequence). CDR3 sequence: CAWVSGFYNEQFF. The DNA for the CDR3 is TGTGCCTGGGTTAGCGGGTTTTACAATGAGCAGTTCTTC.

J is TRBJ2-2 and V is TRBV2, with TRBD1 identical over 11 bases. The V gene's germline CDR1 is SNHLY and CDR2 FYNNEI. V shed 3 bases and J 5 bases; nucleotides not matched to a gene: 5. The CDR3 extends over 16 amino acids. The CDR3 loop reads CASSDYGTGGTGELFF. CDR3 coding DNA: TGTGCCAGCAGTGACTACGGGACAGGGGGAACCGGGGAGCTGTTTTTT.

The rearrangement joins TRBV10-2 to TRBJ1-2, with 8 bases identical to TRBD1. Trimming at V came to 4 bases and at J to 5 bases, leaving 0 bases not matched to a gene. The CDR3 is 12 residues long. Germline CDR1 is WSHSY and CDR2 is SAAADI. This CDR3 reads CASSGQGYGYTF. Written as DNA, the CDR3 is TGCGCCAGCAGTGGACAGGGGTATGGCTACACCTTC.

The chain employs TRBV28 and TRBJ2-5; 10 bases fit TRBD1. V trimming: 6 bases; J trimming: 4 bases; junction bases outside the gene matches: 2. Germline CDR1 MDHEN, CDR2 SYDVKM. The CDR3 is made up of 13 amino acids. CDR3 DNA: TGTGCCAGCAGCCGGGACAGGGGAGAGACCCAGTACTTC. This translates into CASSRDRGETQYF.

The chain couples TRBV4-2 to TRBJ2-3; 9 nucleotides match TRBD1. There are 19 residues in the CDR3. The germline V gene has CDR1 LGHNA and CDR2 YNFKEQ. Trimming at V came to 3 bases and at J to 8 bases, leaving 21 bases not matched to a gene. In nucleotides, the CDR3 is TGTGCCAGCAGCCAGGCCCCTATCGGACAGGGGCCCACTTTGGGTACGCAGTATTTT. Amino acids: CASSQAPIGQGPTLGTQYF.

V usage is TRBV7-9 and J usage is TRBJ1-4; TRBD1 aligns across 10 bases. This CDR3 region has 14 residues. The trim removed 5 bases at V and 5 bases at J, leaving 2 bases unmatched. Germline V lookup: CDR1 SEHNR, CDR2 FQNEAQ (reference sequence). The CDR3 DNA sequence: TGTGCCAGCAGCCCGGGACAGGGGAATGAAAAACTGTTTTTT. Translating it yields CASSPGQGNEKLFF.

The chain carries TRBV24-1 and TRBJ2-7; D gene ambiguous. This CDR3 is built from 9 residues. In germline, CDR1 is KGHDR, CDR2 SFDVKD. CDR3 bases: TGTGCCACCAGTGATTTGAGGTTCGTC. Translated: CATSDLRFV.

The chain joins TRBV18 to TRBJ2-1, with 10 bases lining up with TRBD2. The CDR3 extends over 16 amino acids. Trimming took 2 bases from V and 7 from J; bases not matched to a gene: 8. Per germline, CDR1 KGHSH and CDR2 LQKENI. The CDR3 bases are TGTGCCAGCTCACCATTTGAGCGGGGGGGCCTTAATGAGCAGTTCTTC. Translating gives CASSPFERGGLNEQFF.

The rearrangement links TRBV28 to TRBJ1-2; D is ambiguous. Germline loops: CDR1 MDHEN, CDR2 SYDVKM. Between the trimmed V and J ends, which lost 3 bases and 4 bases, there was a span of 12 bases. This CDR3 has 14 amino acids. The CDR3 spells CASSLGGASYGYTF. CDR3 nucleotide sequence: TGTGCCAGCAGTTTGGGCGGAGCTAGCTATGGCTACACCTTC.

The chain couples TRBV21-1 to TRBJ2-1; TRBD2, the table's D call, lacks a check against the DNA. TRBV21-1 is a listed pseudogene. The CDR3 loop spans 14 amino acids. CDR3 nucleotide sequence: TGTGCCAGCAGCAACCTGAGCTCCTACAATGAGCAGTTCTTC. Translated, it gives CASSNLSSYNEQFF.

This clone was counted once. The chain combines TRBV11-2 with TRBJ1-1; D uncertain. This CDR3 has 13 residues. Germline-derived CDR1 and CDR2 are SGHAT and FQNNGV. Trimming removed 4 bases at V and 7 bases at J, with 13 bases between. CDR3 sequence: CASSSPRRFEAFF. In nucleotides, the CDR3 is TGTGCCAGCAGCTCGCCGAGGCGATTTGAAGCTTTCTTT.

The rearrangement links TRBV7-9 to TRBJ1-1; D is possibly TRBD1 (6 bases). In germline, CDR1 is SEHNR, CDR2 FQNEAQ (reference sequence). V lost 5 bases to trimming and J lost 0 bases, with 10 bases between them. This CDR3 spans 14 amino acids. The CDR3 here is CASSRGHLNTEAFF. The CDR3 nucleotides read TGTGCCAGCAGCCGGGGACATTTGAACACTGAAGCTTTCTTT.

The rearrangement joins TRBV12-3 or TRBV12-4 to TRBJ2-7, with D perhaps being TRBD1 or TRBD2 (5 bases each). The CDR3 length is 13 residues. V was shortened by 8 bases and J by 2 bases, with 13 bases between the two germline ends. CDR3 amino acids: CASSRGPAYEQYF. The CDR3 DNA is TGTGCCAGCTCACGGGGCCCAGCCTACGAGCAGTACTTC.

DNA of the CDR3: TGTGCCAGCAGCTTCGGGACTAGCGGGACCCAAGAGACCCAGTACTTC. As protein: CASSFGTSGTQETQYF. The chain combines TRBV5-6 with TRBJ2-5; 13 positions agree with TRBD2. Losses at the gene ends were 2 bases for V and 1 base for J; bases not matched to a gene: 2. The CDR3 length is 16 residues. The germline V gene has CDR1 SGHDT and CDR2 YYEEEE.

Points on this clone: The same CDR3 also results from other DNA sequences found in this sample. The chain has TRBV3-1 (or the pseudogene TRBV3-2) and TRBJ1-2; 8 nucleotides line up with TRBD1. This CDR3 spans 13 amino acids. Trimming cost V 1 base and J 7 bases; bases outside gene matches: 2. The germline V gene has CDR1 LGHDT and CDR2 YNNKEL (reference sequence). The CDR3 DNA sequence: TGTGCCAGCAGCCAAGTACAGGGGGGTGGCTACACCTTC. Amino acids: CASSQVQGGGYTF.

This sequence joins TRBV5-4 and TRBJ2-1, with 9 positions matching TRBD2. The V gene's germline CDR1 is SGHNT and CDR2 YYREEE (reference sequence). This CDR3 has 15 residues. The DNA of the CDR3 is TGTGCTACCCATCCAGGCGGGGGGGACTACAATGAGCAGTTCTTC. Translation gives CATHPGGGDYNEQFF.

The chain joins TRBV10-3 to TRBJ2-2; tentatively, D is TRBD1 or TRBD2 (5 bases each). V shed 5 bases and J shed 5 bases, with 15 bases lying between them. CDR1 is ENHRY and CDR2 is SYGVKD in the germline V gene. The CDR3 runs to 15 residues. The CDR3 DNA reads as TGTGCCATCAGTCCCGGGACGGAGAGGACCGGGGAGCTGTTTTTT. This sequence encodes CAISPGTERTGELFF.

The J gene is TRBJ1-3, the V gene TRBV24-1; 9 bases agree with TRBD1. Unmatched junction bases numbered 5, after V lost 5 bases and J lost 4 bases. Germline V gene lookup returns CDR1 KGHDR and CDR2 SFDVKD. CDR3 length: 15 amino acids. The CDR3 DNA follows: TGTGCCACCAGTGCCGGACAGGGGTCCGGAAACACCATATATTTT. Its translation is CATSAGQGSGNTIYF.